This T cell receptor beta chain stems from a study of T cells in Graves' hyperthyroidism and ophthalmopathy. General observations from the study: Blood also held most thyroid clonotypes expanded beyond 0.001. In simple terms, a model built on 13 V-J features told ophthalmopathy apart from stable hyperthyroidism.

The table lists this clonotype with a few counts. Its antigen is not identified. Amplified TCR beta CDR3 regions derived from RNA transcripts. An initial round of RT-PCR targeting the TCR CDR3 relied on the HTBI primer set. TCRdb re-called the multiplex PCR reads with MiXCR, one entry per CDR3 protein. Found here are 650,000 to 800,000 distinct CDR3 sequences, 40% to 55% of them singletons; the top ten hold 7% to 7.5%. Diagnoses were established using clinical symptoms, serum thyroxine and TRAb, thyroid ultrasound and orbital computed tomography. The V gene lost 1 base and the J gene lost 4 bases, with 10 bases spanning the gap. CDR1 SGHTA and CDR2 FQGNSA come from the germline V gene. The CDR3 is 14 residues long.

What was sequenced was peripheral blood or thyroid tissue (not recorded which). The rearrangement joins TRBV7-2 to TRBJ2-5; D might be TRBD2 (5 bases). This receptor was taken from an adult man with Graves' disease, either hyperthyroidism or ophthalmopathy (not recorded which). Here the CDR3 DNA reads TGTGCCAGCAGCTTAGATCAACGGGGAGAGACCCAGTACTTC. Translating it yields CASSLDQRGETQYF. Full variable domain (outside the CDR3, taken from reference TRBV7-2 and TRBJ2-5): GAGVSQSPSNKVTEKGKDVELRCDPISGHTALYWYRQSLGQGLEFLIYFQGNSAPDKSGLPSDRFSAERTGGSVSTLTIQRTQQEDSAVYLCASSLDQRGETQYFGPGTRLLVL.